This TCR beta chain derives from a study of blood T cell repertoires in COVID-19. The overall study: Acute and convalescent COVID-19 samples came from the United States, Italy and Spain.

The CDR3 totals 13 residues. Trimming removed 2 bases from V and 1 base from J, with 5 bases in between. Germline V lookup: CDR1 PRHDT, CDR2 FYEKMQ (reference sequence). Per the study methods: Reference gene primers were amplified, and this amplification served to estimate nucleated cell counts. Profiling relied on immunoSEQ multiplex PCR, and the TCRdb table lists in-frame clones only, not all of them. That table supplies the V and J calls and clone size; D and trimming were determined from the DNA. The sample includes 150,000 to 200,000 clones, 89% of them seen just once. Sample: PBMCs or T cells enriched from blood (not recorded which). The V gene is TRBV13, the J gene TRBJ1-1; D is uncertain. The clonotype originates from a woman in her thirties or forties with acute COVID-19. The CDR3 sequence is CASSLSKNTEAFF. In DNA, the CDR3 is TGTGCCAGCAGCTTATCCAAGAACACTGAAGCTTTCTTT.